Listed here are 2 T cell receptor beta chains from one sample, sequenced in a study of cytomegalovirus exposure and HLA in healthy donors. Only in-frame clones appear in the TCRdb table, and some are missing; sequencing was by immunoSEQ multiplex PCR. The sample holds approximately 150,000 clones, roughly 89% seen once. Sequenced input: PBMCs. These receptors were obtained from a woman under 30 in good health and CMV-seropositive.

This chain connects TRBV11-2 to TRBJ1-1; 9 nucleotides line up with TRBD1. The CDR3 has 14 residues. CDR1 is SGHAT and CDR2 is FQNNGV in the germline V gene. Trimming cost V 5 bases and J 5 bases; bases outside gene matches: 6. The CDR3 spells CASSATGGLTEAFF. The DNA for the CDR3 is TGTGCCAGCAGCGCAACAGGGGGCTTAACTGAAGCTTTCTTT.

The chain couples TRBV28 to TRBJ1-2; D is ambiguous. The CDR3 is 12 residues long. V lost 5 bases and J lost 2, with 6 bases in between. The germline CDR1 and CDR2 sequences are MDHEN and SYDVKM. The CDR3 DNA reads as TGTGCCAGCAGTAATCCAAACTATGGCTACACCTTC. It encodes CASSNPNYGYTF.